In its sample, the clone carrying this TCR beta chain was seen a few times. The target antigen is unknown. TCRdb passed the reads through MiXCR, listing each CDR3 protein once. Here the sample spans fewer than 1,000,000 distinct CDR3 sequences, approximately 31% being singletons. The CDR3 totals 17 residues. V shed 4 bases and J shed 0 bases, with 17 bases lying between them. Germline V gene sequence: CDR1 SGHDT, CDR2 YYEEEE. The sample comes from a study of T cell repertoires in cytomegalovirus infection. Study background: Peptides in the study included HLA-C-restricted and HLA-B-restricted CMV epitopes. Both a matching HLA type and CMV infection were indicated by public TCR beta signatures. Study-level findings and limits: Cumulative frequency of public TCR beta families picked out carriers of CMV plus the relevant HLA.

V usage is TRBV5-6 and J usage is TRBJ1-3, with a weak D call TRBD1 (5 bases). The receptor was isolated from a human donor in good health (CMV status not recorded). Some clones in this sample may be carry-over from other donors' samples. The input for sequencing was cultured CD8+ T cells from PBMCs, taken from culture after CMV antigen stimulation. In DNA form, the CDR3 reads TGTGCCAGCAGCGCGGCTGGGACGCCAAGCTCTGGAAACACCATATATTTT. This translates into CASSAAGTPSSGNTIYF. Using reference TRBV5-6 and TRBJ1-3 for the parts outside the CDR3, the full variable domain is DAGVTQSPTHLIKTRGQQVTLRCSPKSGHDTVSWYQQALGQGPQFIFQYYEEEERQRGNFPDRFSGHQFPNYSSELNVNALLLGDSALYLCASSAAGTPSSGNTIYFGEGSWLTVV.